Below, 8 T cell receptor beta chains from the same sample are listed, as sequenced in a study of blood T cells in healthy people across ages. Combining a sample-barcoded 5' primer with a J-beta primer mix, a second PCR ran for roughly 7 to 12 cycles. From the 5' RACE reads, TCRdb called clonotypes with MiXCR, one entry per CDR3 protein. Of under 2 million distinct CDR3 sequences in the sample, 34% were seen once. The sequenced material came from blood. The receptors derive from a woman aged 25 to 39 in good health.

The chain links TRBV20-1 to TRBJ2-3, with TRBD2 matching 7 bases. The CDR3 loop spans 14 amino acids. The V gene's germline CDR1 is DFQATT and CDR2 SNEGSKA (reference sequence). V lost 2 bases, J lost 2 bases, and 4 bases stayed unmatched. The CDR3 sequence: CSARRLASTDTQYF. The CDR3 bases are TGCAGTGCTAGAAGACTAGCCTCCACAGATACGCAGTATTTT.

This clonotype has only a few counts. The CDR3 region is CASRDSVYNEQFF. The CDR3 region has the DNA TGTGCCAGCCGGGACAGCGTTTACAATGAGCAGTTCTTC. The V and J genes are TRBV7-9 and TRBJ2-1, with TRBD1 identical over 7 bases. The V segment lost 8 bases and the J segment 4 bases; nucleotides outside the gene matches: 5. The CDR3 is 13 amino acids. Per the germline V gene, CDR1 is SEHNR and CDR2 is FQNEAQ (reference sequence). The entire variable domain, with the rest obtained from reference TRBV7-9 and TRBJ2-1, is as follows: DTGVSQNPRHKITKRGQNVTFRCDPISEHNRLYWYRQTLGQGPEFLTYFQNEAQLEKSRLLSDRFSAERPKGSFSTLEIQRTEQGDSAMYLCASRDSVYNEQFFGPGTRLTVL.

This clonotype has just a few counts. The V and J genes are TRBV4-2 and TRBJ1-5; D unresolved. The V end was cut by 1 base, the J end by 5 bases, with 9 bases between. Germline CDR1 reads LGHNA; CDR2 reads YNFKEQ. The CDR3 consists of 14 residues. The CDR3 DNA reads TGTGCCAGCAGCCAAGTACTAGTTTATCAGCCCCAGCATTTT. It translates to CASSQVLVYQPQHF.

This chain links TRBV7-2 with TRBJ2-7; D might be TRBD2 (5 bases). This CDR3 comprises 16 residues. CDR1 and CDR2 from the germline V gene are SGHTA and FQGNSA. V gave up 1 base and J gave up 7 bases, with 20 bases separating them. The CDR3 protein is CASSLEPLGKNGEQYF. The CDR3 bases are TGTGCCAGCAGCTTAGAGCCGCTCGGGAAGAACGGGGAGCAGTACTTC.

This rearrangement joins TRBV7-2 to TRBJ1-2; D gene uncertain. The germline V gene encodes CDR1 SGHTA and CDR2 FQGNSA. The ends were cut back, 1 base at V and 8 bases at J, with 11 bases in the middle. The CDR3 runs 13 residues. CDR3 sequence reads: CASSLVQVDGYTF. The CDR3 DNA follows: TGTGCCAGCAGCTTAGTGCAGGTGGACGGCTACACCTTC.

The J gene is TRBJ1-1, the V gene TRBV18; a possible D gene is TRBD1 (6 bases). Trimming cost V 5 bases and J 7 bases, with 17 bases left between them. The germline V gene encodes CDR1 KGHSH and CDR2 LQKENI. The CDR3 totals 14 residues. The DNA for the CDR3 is TGTGCCAGCTCATCCCAGGGGACGGGTGGTGAAGCTTTCTTT. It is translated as CASSSQGTGGEAFF.

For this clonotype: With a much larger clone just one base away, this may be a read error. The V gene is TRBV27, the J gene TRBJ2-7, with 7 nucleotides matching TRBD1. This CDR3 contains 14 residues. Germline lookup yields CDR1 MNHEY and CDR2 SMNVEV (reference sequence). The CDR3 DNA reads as TGTGCCTGCAGCTTAATGACAGGGTACTACGAGCAGTACTTC. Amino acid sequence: CACSLMTGYYEQYF.

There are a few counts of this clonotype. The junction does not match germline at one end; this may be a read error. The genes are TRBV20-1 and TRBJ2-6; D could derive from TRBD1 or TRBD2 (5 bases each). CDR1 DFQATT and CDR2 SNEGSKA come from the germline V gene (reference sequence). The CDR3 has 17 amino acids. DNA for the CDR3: TGCAGTGCTAGAGATCCGGGAAGATTATCTGGGGCCAACGCCCTGACTTTC. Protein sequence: CSARDPGRLSGANALTF.